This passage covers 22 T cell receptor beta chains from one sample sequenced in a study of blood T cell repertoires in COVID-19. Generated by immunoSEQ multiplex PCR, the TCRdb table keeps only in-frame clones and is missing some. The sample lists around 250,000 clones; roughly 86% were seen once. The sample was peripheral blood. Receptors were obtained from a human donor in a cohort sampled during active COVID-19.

The CDR3 nucleotides are TGTGCCAGCAGCCGGGACAGAAATCAGCCCCAGCATTTT. Its protein is CASSRDRNQPQHF. The rearrangement joins TRBV28 to TRBJ1-5; the match to TRBD1 covers 7 bases. The CDR3 consists of 13 residues. V was clipped by 6 bases and J by 4 bases; unmatched bases: 3. Germline CDR1 reads MDHEN; CDR2 reads SYDVKM.

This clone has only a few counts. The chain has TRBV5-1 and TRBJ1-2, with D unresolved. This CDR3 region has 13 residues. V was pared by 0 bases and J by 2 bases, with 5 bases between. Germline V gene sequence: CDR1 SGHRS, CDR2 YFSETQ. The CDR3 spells CASSLGSNYGYTF. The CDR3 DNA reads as TGCGCCAGCAGCTTGGGTTCAAACTATGGCTACACCTTC. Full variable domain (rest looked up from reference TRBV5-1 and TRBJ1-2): KAGVTQTPRYLIKTRGQQVTLSCSPISGHRSVSWYQQTPGQGLQFLFEYFSETQRNKGNFPGRFSGRQFSNSRSEMNVSTLELGDSALYLCASSLGSNYGYTFGSGTRLTVV.

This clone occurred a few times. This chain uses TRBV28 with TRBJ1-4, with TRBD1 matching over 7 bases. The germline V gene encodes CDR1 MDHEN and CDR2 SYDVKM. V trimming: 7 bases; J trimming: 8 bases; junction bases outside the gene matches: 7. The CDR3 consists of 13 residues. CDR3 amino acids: CASNRGYWEKLFF. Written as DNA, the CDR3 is TGTGCCAGCAACAGGGGTTATTGGGAAAAACTGTTTTTT.

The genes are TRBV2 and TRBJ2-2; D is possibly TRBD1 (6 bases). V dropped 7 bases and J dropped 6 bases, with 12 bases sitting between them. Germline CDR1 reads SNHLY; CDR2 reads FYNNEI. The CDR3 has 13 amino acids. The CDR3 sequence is CASKLEGAGELFF. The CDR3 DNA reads TGTGCCAGCAAGTTAGAGGGGGCCGGGGAGCTGTTTTTT.

CDR3 DNA: TGTGCCAGCAGCATCAGAGGGGGAGAAGCAGATACGCAGTATTTT. Its protein is CASSIRGGEADTQYF. The chain is built from TRBV7-9 and TRBJ2-3, with D tentatively TRBD1 (6 bases). The CDR3 is made up of 15 amino acids. V lost 5 bases and J lost 4, with 16 bases in between. Germline V lookup: CDR1 SEHNR, CDR2 FQNEAQ (reference sequence).

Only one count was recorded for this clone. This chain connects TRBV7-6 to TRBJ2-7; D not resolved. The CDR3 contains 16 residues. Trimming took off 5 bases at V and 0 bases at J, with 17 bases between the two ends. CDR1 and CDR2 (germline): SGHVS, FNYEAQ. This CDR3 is CASSAGPAAISYEQYF. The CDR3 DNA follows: TGTGCCAGCAGCGCAGGCCCGGCAGCCATCTCCTACGAGCAGTACTTC.

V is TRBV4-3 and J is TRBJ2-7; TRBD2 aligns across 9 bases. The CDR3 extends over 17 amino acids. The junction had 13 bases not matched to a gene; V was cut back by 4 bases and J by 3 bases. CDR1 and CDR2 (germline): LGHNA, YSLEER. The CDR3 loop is CASSRDLSGTSLYEQYF. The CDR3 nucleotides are TGCGCCAGCAGCCGAGATCTTTCCGGGACTAGCCTCTACGAGCAGTACTTC.

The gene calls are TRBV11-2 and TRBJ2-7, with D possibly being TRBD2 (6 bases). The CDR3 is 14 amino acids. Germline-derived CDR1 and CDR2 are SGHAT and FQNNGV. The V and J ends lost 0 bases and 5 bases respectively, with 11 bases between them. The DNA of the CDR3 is TGTGCCAGCAGCTTAGATCTCCCTAGCGACGAGCAGTACTTC. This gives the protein CASSLDLPSDEQYF.

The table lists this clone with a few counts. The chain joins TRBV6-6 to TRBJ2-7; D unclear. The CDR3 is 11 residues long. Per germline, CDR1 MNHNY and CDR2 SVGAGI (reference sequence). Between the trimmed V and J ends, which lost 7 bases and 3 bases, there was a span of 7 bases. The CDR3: CASTKNYEQYF. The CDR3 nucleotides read TGTGCCAGCACCAAAAACTACGAGCAGTACTTC.

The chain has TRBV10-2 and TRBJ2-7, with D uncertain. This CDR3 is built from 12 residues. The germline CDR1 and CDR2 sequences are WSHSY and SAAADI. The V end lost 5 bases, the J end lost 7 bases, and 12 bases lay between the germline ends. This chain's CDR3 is CASSLRVGEQYF. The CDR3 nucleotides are TGCGCCAGCAGTCTCCGGGTCGGAGAGCAGTACTTC.

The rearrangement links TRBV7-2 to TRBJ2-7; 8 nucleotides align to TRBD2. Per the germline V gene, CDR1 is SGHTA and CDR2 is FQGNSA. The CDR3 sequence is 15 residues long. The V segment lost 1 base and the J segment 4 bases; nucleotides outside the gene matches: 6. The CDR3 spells CASSLGRGGSYEQYF. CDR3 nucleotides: TGTGCCAGCAGCTTAGGCCGGGGGGGATCGTACGAGCAGTACTTC.

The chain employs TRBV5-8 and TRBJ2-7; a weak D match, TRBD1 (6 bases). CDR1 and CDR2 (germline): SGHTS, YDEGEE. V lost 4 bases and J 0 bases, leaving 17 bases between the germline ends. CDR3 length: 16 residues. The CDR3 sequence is CASSAPTGAVSYEQYF. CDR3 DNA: TGTGCCAGCAGCGCCCCGACAGGTGCGGTCTCCTACGAGCAGTACTTC. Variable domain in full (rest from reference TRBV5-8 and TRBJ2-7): EAGVTQSPTHLIKTRGQQATLRCSPISGHTSVYWYQQALGLGLQFLLWYDEGEERNRGNFPPRFSGRQFPNYSSELNVNALELEDSALYLCASSAPTGAVSYEQYFGPGTRLTVT.

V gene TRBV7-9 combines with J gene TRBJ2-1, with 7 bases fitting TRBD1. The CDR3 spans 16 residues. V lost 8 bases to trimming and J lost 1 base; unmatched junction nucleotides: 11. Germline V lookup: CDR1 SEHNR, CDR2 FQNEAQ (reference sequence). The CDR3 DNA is TGTGCCAGCCAAGGCAATACAGGGGAATCCTACAATGAGCAGTTCTTC. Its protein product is CASQGNTGESYNEQFF.

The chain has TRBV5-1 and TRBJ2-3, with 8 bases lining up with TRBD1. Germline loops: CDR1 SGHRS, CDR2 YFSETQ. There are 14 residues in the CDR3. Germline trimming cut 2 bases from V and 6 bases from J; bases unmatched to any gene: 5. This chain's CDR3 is CASSLQGGMDTQYF. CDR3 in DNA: TGCGCCAGCAGCTTACAGGGGGGAATGGATACGCAGTATTTT.

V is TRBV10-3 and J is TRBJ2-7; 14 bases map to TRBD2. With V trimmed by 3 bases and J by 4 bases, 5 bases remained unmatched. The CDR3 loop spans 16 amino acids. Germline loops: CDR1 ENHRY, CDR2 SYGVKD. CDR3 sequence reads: CAISEPGTSGSYEQYF. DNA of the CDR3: TGTGCCATCAGTGAACCCGGGACTAGCGGGAGTTACGAGCAGTACTTC.

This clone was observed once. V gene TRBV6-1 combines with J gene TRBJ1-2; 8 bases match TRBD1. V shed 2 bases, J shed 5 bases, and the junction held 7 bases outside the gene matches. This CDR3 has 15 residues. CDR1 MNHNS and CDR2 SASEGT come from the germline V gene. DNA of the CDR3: TGTGCCAGCAGTGAACAGGGGGCGCGGAATTATGGCTACACCTTC. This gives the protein CASSEQGARNYGYTF.

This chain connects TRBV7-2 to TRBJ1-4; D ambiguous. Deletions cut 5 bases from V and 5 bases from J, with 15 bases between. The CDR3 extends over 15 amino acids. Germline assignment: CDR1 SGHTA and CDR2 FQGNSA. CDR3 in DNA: TGTGCCAGCAGCCCCAGAGAGGGTCTGAATGAAAAACTGTTTTTT. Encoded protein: CASSPREGLNEKLFF.

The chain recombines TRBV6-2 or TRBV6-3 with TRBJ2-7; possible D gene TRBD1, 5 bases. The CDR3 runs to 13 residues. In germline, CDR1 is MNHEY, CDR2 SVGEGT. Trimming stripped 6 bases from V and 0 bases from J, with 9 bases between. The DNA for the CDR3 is TGTGCCAGCAGCCTGACAGACTCCTACGAGCAGTACTTC. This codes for CASSLTDSYEQYF.

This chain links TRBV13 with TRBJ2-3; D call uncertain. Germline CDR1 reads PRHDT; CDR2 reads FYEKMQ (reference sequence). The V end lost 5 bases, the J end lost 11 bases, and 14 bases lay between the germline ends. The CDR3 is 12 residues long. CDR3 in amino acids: CASSHPLAGQYF. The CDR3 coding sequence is TGTGCCAGCAGCCACCCCCTGGCAGGGCAGTATTTT.

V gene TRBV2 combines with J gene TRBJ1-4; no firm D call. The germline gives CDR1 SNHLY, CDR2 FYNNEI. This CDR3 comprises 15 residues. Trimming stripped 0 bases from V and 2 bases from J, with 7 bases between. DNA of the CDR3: TGTGCCAGCAGTGAAGCGGCGGGGACTAATGAAAAACTGTTTTTT. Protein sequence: CASSEAAGTNEKLFF.

The CDR3, as DNA: TGTGCCAGCTCCCCCGCTAGGTCCGGGAACACTGAAGCTTTCTTT. It codes for CASSPARSGNTEAFF. The gene calls are TRBV18 and TRBJ1-1; D is ambiguous. Per germline, CDR1 KGHSH and CDR2 LQKENI. The CDR3 consists of 15 residues. The V gene lost 6 bases and the J gene lost 1 base, with 15 bases spanning the gap. The full variable domain, with the rest looked up from reference TRBV18 and TRBJ1-1, is NAGVMQNPRHLVRRRGQEARLRCSPMKGHSHVYWYRQLPEEGLKFMVYLQKENIIDESGMPKERFSAEFPKEGPSILRIQQVVRGDSAAYFCASSPARSGNTEAFFGQGTRLTVV.

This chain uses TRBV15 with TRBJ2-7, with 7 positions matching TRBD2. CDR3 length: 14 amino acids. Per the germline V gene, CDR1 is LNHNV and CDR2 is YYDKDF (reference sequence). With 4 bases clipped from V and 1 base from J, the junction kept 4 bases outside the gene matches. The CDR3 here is CATSIERGSYEQYF. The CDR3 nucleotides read TGTGCCACCAGCATTGAGCGGGGTTCCTACGAGCAGTACTTC.